The 20 T cell receptor beta chains in this list originate from one sample, sequenced in a study of T cell responses to AZD1222 COVID-19 vaccine. The data were produced by immunoSEQ multiplex PCR, yet TCRdb's version contains in-frame clones alone and is incomplete. Of 150,000 to 200,000 clones listed, 90% to 95% were seen once; the top ten hold roughly 5.5%. The source was peripheral blood, collected 28 days after the second AZD1222 dose. The receptor source for this set is an adult who received the AZD1222 COVID-19 vaccine.

The chain uses TRBV4-1 and TRBJ1-4; tentative D call: TRBD1 (5 bases). V was cut by 4 bases and J by 0 bases, with 9 bases left in between. CDR1 is MGHRA, CDR2 YSYEKL, per germline. CDR3 length: 15 amino acids. The CDR3 reads CASSPEGPTNEKLFF. In DNA form, the CDR3 reads TGCGCCAGCAGCCCCGAGGGGCCAACTAATGAAAAACTGTTTTTT.

The genes are TRBV30 and TRBJ1-2; 8 bases match TRBD1. The germline V gene encodes CDR1 GTSNPN and CDR2 SVGIG (reference sequence). The CDR3 has 11 residues. V shed 5 bases, J shed 6 bases, and the junction held 2 bases outside the gene matches. The CDR3 loop is CAWGQGNGYTF. CDR3 coding DNA: TGTGCCTGGGGACAGGGTAATGGCTACACCTTC.

V gene TRBV3-1 (or the pseudogene TRBV3-2) combines with J gene TRBJ2-1; 11 bases line up with TRBD2. The CDR3 runs 17 residues. Germline CDR1 reads LGHDT; CDR2 reads YNNKEL (reference sequence). V shed 3 bases and J 0 bases; nucleotides not matched to a gene: 4. The CDR3 here is CASSHSTSGSSYNEQFF. CDR3 DNA sequence: TGTGCCAGCAGCCACTCAACTAGCGGGAGCTCCTACAATGAGCAGTTCTTC.

CDR3 DNA: TGTGCCAGCAGTTTACCAAGACTAGAAGCGACCGAGCAGTTCTTC. Its translation: CASSLPRLEATEQFF. This chain links TRBV27 with TRBJ2-1; weak D call: TRBD2 (6 bases). Germline CDR1 MNHEY, CDR2 SMNVEV (reference sequence). With 2 bases removed from V and 10 bases from J, the gap between germline ends came to 18 bases. The CDR3 is 15 residues long.

The chain combines TRBV2 with TRBJ1-3; D may be TRBD1 (6 bases). This CDR3 spans 14 amino acids. CDR1 SNHLY and CDR2 FYNNEI come from the germline V gene. The V end was cut by 2 bases, the J end by 7 bases, with 12 bases between. The CDR3 DNA sequence: TGTGCCAGCAGTGAACGACAGGAAGGGAACACCATATATTTT. The encoded protein is CASSERQEGNTIYF.

The chain couples TRBV4-2 to TRBJ1-2, with D unresolved. CDR3 size: 17 residues. Trimming removed 0 bases at V and 0 bases at J, with 14 bases between. The germline V gene has CDR1 LGHNA and CDR2 YNFKEQ. CDR3 loop: CASSQEWGKHANYGYTF. CDR3 sequence (DNA): TGTGCCAGCAGCCAAGAATGGGGAAAGCATGCTAACTATGGCTACACCTTC.

This clone has only one observation. The chain has TRBV19 and TRBJ2-6, with D perhaps assigned TRBD1 or TRBD2 (5 bases each). This CDR3 contains 16 residues. With 6 bases removed from V and 4 bases from J, the gap between germline ends came to 16 bases. Germline V lookup: CDR1 LNHDA, CDR2 SQIVND (reference sequence). CDR3 DNA sequence: TGTGCCAGTAGCGCGTTGATGGGGGTCGGGGCCAACGTCCTGACTTTC. This gives the protein CASSALMGVGANVLTF.

J is TRBJ2-5 and V is TRBV5-4; D is unclear. The germline V gene encodes CDR1 SGHNT and CDR2 YYREEE (reference sequence). The CDR3 spans 15 residues. V lost 0 bases to trimming and J lost 5 bases, with 14 bases between them. In DNA, the CDR3 is TGTGCCAGCAGCTTGGTGGCCAGCCCGCGGGAGACCCAGTACTTC. Translation: CASSLVASPRETQYF.

V is TRBV5-8 and J is TRBJ2-1; TRBD1 agrees at 7 bases. Germline assignment: CDR1 SGHTS and CDR2 YDEGEE. CDR3 length: 15 amino acids. V was pared by 2 bases and J by 10 bases, with 12 bases of the junction left unmatched. This CDR3 is CASSLGTVRTGEQFF. CDR3 DNA sequence: TGTGCCAGCAGCTTAGGGACAGTCAGGACGGGCGAGCAGTTCTTC.

The genes are TRBV28 and TRBJ2-7, with a possible D match to TRBD1 (5 bases). The germline gives CDR1 MDHEN, CDR2 SYDVKM. The CDR3 has 16 amino acids. V lost 3 bases and J 3 bases, leaving 18 bases between the germline ends. The CDR3 here is CASSFGAGLLNYEQYF. The CDR3 bases are TGTGCCAGCAGTTTTGGGGCAGGCCTTCTCAACTACGAGCAGTACTTC.

The chain is built from TRBV28 and TRBJ1-5, with D possibly TRBD1 on 5 matching bases. Germline V gene lookup returns CDR1 MDHEN and CDR2 SYDVKM. The length of the CDR3 is 12 residues. Trimming took 8 bases from V and 4 from J, leaving 9 bases between them. The CDR3: CASRQQNQPQHF. DNA of the CDR3: TGTGCCAGCCGACAGCAGAATCAGCCCCAGCATTTT.

The genes are TRBV4-3 and TRBJ2-3, with a possible D match to TRBD1 (5 bases). The V gene lost 0 bases and the J gene lost 3 bases, with 7 bases spanning the gap. The CDR3 extends over 14 amino acids. Per the germline V gene, CDR1 is LGHNA and CDR2 is YSLEER. CDR3 in DNA: TGCGCCAGCAGCCAAGAGTCAGGGACAGATACGCAGTATTTT. Amino acids: CASSQESGTDTQYF.

V usage is TRBV5-3 and J usage is TRBJ1-4; D gene uncertain. TRBV5-3 is given ORF status, its function remaining uncertain. V dropped 10 bases and J dropped 4 bases, with 14 bases sitting between them. CDR3 size: 13 residues. This CDR3 is CARVGSNNEKLFF. The CDR3 DNA follows: TGTGCCCGAGTGGGCAGCAATAATGAAAAACTGTTTTTT.

The chain couples TRBV6-2 or TRBV6-3 to TRBJ2-1; TRBD2 aligns across 10 bases. The CDR3 runs to 13 residues. V trimming: 0 bases; J trimming: 16 bases; junction bases outside the gene matches: 6. Germline V gene lookup returns CDR1 MNHEY and CDR2 SVGEGT. CDR3 sequence reads: CASSYSVSGRAFF. The CDR3 nucleotides read TGTGCCAGCAGTTACTCGGTCAGCGGGAGGGCCTTCTTC.

The chain combines TRBV7-8 with TRBJ1-1; D gene uncertain. In germline, CDR1 is SGHVS, CDR2 FQNEAQ. This CDR3 spans 15 amino acids. V was clipped by 7 bases and J by 3 bases, with 18 bases between them. The CDR3 here is CASNPSTGRDTEAFF. The CDR3 region has the DNA TGTGCCAGCAACCCTTCCACGGGTCGGGACACTGAAGCTTTCTTT.

The V call is TRBV19, the J call TRBJ2-1; 7 bases line up with TRBD2. V was pared by 4 bases and J by 7 bases, with 10 bases of the junction left unmatched. The CDR3 covers 15 residues. CDR1 and CDR2 (germline): LNHDA, SQIVND (reference sequence). The CDR3 DNA sequence: TGTGCCAGTAGTACAGGCCGGGGGGTGGGAAATGAGCAGTTCTTC. This gives the protein CASSTGRGVGNEQFF.

The chain links TRBV11-3 to TRBJ2-7; maybe TRBD1 (6 bases). From germline, CDR1 is SGHNT and CDR2 YENEEA. CDR3 length: 13 residues. The V and J ends lost 5 bases and 6 bases respectively, with 14 bases between them. The CDR3: CASSLKQGSEQYF. The CDR3 DNA reads as TGTGCCAGCAGCCTAAAACAGGGAAGCGAGCAGTACTTC.

The chain carries TRBV19 and TRBJ2-2; D could derive from TRBD1 or TRBD2 (7 bases each). The ends were cut back, 3 bases at V and 4 bases at J, with 15 bases in the middle. Looked up from germline, CDR1 is LNHDA and CDR2 is SQIVND (reference sequence). This CDR3 is 16 amino acids long. This CDR3 is CASSIWGRGRTGELFF. The CDR3 DNA is TGTGCCAGTAGTATCTGGGGGAGGGGGCGCACCGGGGAGCTGTTTTTT.

The chain couples TRBV6-6 to TRBJ1-4; D is perhaps TRBD1 (6 bases). Looked up from germline, CDR1 is MNHNY and CDR2 is SVGAGI (reference sequence). V lost 2 bases and J 8 bases, leaving 12 bases between the germline ends. The CDR3 is made up of 14 amino acids. Here the CDR3 DNA reads TGTGCCAGCAGTTACGGGGGGGCAGGGGAAAAACTGTTTTTT. It specifies CASSYGGAGEKLFF.

Only one count was recorded for this clone. This chain joins TRBV7-9 and TRBJ1-1, with D possibly matching TRBD1 (5 bases). Trimming removed 3 bases at V and 8 bases at J, with 22 bases between. The CDR3 covers 16 residues. Looked up from germline, CDR1 is SEHNR and CDR2 is FQNEAQ (reference sequence). The CDR3 bases are TGTGCCAGCAGCTTGGATAGCAATGGCCCGGGGGGAGAAGCTTTCTTT. It yields the protein CASSLDSNGPGGEAFF.